The sequence of this TCR beta chain was determined in a study of blood T cell repertoires in COVID-19. Turning to the study itself: Sources were T cells, B-cell-depleted T cells, or PBMCs; the material itself was cDNA or gDNA.

In the original analysis: Reference gene primer amplification gave nucleated cell count estimates. The assay was immunoSEQ multiplex PCR, and TCRdb's table has in-frame clones only and misses some. V and J calls and clone size are copied from that table; D and trimming were computed from the DNA. The repertoire has around 130,000 clones, around four fifths of them found once; the top ten carry 15% to 25%. Looked up from germline, CDR1 is KGHSH and CDR2 is LQKENI. This CDR3 comprises 16 residues. The V end was cut by 1 base, the J end by 6 bases, with 17 bases between. The sequenced material came from peripheral blood. The clonotype was recovered from a man older than 75 with acute or convalescent COVID-19. This chain connects TRBV18 to TRBJ2-3; D is uncertain. The CDR3, as DNA: TGTGCCAGCTCACCACTCAGTCTAACACCCGGGGATACGCAGTATTTT. Amino acid sequence: CASSPLSLTPGDTQYF.